Listed below are T cell receptor beta chains from one sample, sequenced in a study of cytomegalovirus exposure and HLA in healthy donors. Sequencing was performed with immunoSEQ multiplex PCR; in TCRdb, only in-frame clones are kept and a portion is missing. The profile covers 100,000 or so clones, with roughly 80% appearing a single time and 9.5% to 13% taken by the ten largest. Source material: PBMCs. The receptors shown here come from a man aged 25-45 years in good health and CMV-seropositive. CDR3s include the opening cysteine and the closing phenylalanine or tryptophan. D genes are given only for firm matches. Expanded clones get a size class; other rows say once, few or many, or leave the size out.

J: TRBJ2-7
D: TRBD2
V: TRBV7-9
size: NA
DNA: TGTGCCAGCATCCGATCGGGACTAGACTCCTACGAGCAGTACTTC
CDR3: CASIRSGLDSYEQYF

J: TRBJ1-4
D: TRBD1
V: TRBV18
size: NA
DNA: TGTGCCAGCTCACCCTCAGGGGGGTTCGCAACTAATGAAAAACTGTTTTTT
CDR3: CASSPSGGFATNEKLFF

J: TRBJ2-7
D: NA
V: TRBV4-1
size: NA
DNA: TGCGCCAGCAGCCGCGGGACCTCCTACGAGCAGTACTTC
CDR3: CASSRGTSYEQYF

J: TRBJ2-1
D: TRBD2
V: TRBV19
size: NA
DNA: TGTGCCAGTAGTCCCAGACTAGCGGGGGAACCAACCGCCTACAATGAGCAGTTCTTC
CDR3: CASSPRLAGEPTAYNEQFF

J: TRBJ2-5
D: TRBD2
V: TRBV7-8
size: NA
DNA: TGTGCCAGCAGCTTAGTCGTGAGCGGGGGGGGACTCTCGTACCAAGAGACCCAGTACTTC
CDR3: CASSLVVSGGGLSYQETQYF

J: TRBJ2-1
D: TRBD2
V: TRBV27
size: NA
DNA: TGTGCCAGCAGTTTATCGGGCGGGGGGGGCAATGAGCAGTTCTTC
CDR3: CASSLSGGGGNEQFF

J: TRBJ2-6
D: NA
V: TRBV19
size: NA
DNA: TGTGCCAGTACCCAGCGTAGCTCTGGGGCCAACGTCCTGACTTTC
CDR3: CASTQRSSGANVLTF

J: TRBJ1-5
D: NA
V: TRBV4-2
size: NA
DNA: TGTGCCAGCAGCCAAGGAGAAACTGGAGATTGGGGCAATCAGCCCCAGCATTTT
CDR3: CASSQGETGDWGNQPQHF

J: TRBJ2-3
D: TRBD2
V: TRBV28
size: once
DNA: TGTGCCAGCAGTTTTTGGCGGGGGGGCACAGATACGCAGTATTTT
CDR3: CASSFWRGGTDTQYF

J: TRBJ2-6
D: TRBD1
V: TRBV9
size: NA
DNA: TGTGCCAGCAGCGTCCGGACAGGGCGACCTGGGGCCAACGTCCTGACTTTC
CDR3: CASSVRTGRPGANVLTF

J: TRBJ1-2
D: NA
V: TRBV6-6
size: NA
DNA: TGTGCCAGCAGTTATGCGGGAGGGGAATACGAATATGGCTACACCTTC
CDR3: CASSYAGGEYEYGYTF

J: TRBJ1-5
D: TRBD1
V: TRBV4-1
size: NA
DNA: TGCGCCAGCAGCCAACCCGGGACAGGGGTTCAGCCCCAGCATTTT
CDR3: CASSQPGTGVQPQHF

J: TRBJ2-3
D: TRBD2
V: TRBV6-4
size: few
DNA: TGTGCCAGCAGTGCTAGCGGGGGGCCAGATACGCAGTATTTT
CDR3: CASSASGGPDTQYF

J: TRBJ2-2
D: TRBD2
V: TRBV5-1
size: NA
DNA: TGCGCCAGCAGCTTGGGGGTGTCGAGCGGGGTACGTGTCACCGGGGAGCTGTTTTTT
CDR3: CASSLGVSSGVRVTGELFF

J: TRBJ1-2
D: NA
V: TRBV7-2
size: NA
DNA: TGTGCCAGCAGCTTTCAGGAAATCTATGGCTACACCTTC
CDR3: CASSFQEIYGYTF

J: TRBJ1-2
D: NA
V: TRBV5-1
size: NA
DNA: TGCGCCAGCAGTCGGGACACAACATATGGCTACACCTTC
CDR3: CASSRDTTYGYTF

J: TRBJ2-7
D: TRBD1
V: TRBV14
size: NA
DNA: TGTGCCAGCAGCCAAGATGGGGAGACAGGGATCCTCGCCGTCTACGAGCAGTACTTC
CDR3: CASSQDGETGILAVYEQYF

J: TRBJ1-2
D: TRBD1
V: TRBV5-6
size: NA
DNA: TGTGCCAGCAGCTTGTGGGGACAGGCCAACTATGGCTACACCTTC
CDR3: CASSLWGQANYGYTF

J: TRBJ2-3
D: NA
V: TRBV7-3
size: NA
DNA: TGTGCCAGCAGCTTACCGGGCACAGATACGCAGTATTTT
CDR3: CASSLPGTDTQYF

J: TRBJ1-5
D: NA
V: TRBV7-8
size: once
DNA: TGTGCCAGCAGCTTAGGAGGAAATCTCAATCAGCCCCAGCATTTT
CDR3: CASSLGGNLNQPQHF

J: TRBJ2-7
D: TRBD2
V: TRBV30
size: NA
DNA: TGTGCCTGGAGTGTGTTCAGCGGGGGAAGGTACGAGCAGTACTTC
CDR3: CAWSVFSGGRYEQYF

J: TRBJ2-7
D: TRBD1
V: TRBV9
size: NA
DNA: TGTGCCAGCAGCCCGGGGGGGGGACAGGGGGTCCACGAGCAGTACTTC
CDR3: CASSPGGGQGVHEQYF

J: TRBJ2-5
D: TRBD1
V: TRBV5-1
size: NA
DNA: TGCGCCAGCAGCTTGGGGGACAGGGATCGGGAGACCCAGTACTTC
CDR3: CASSLGDRDRETQYF

J: TRBJ2-5
D: TRBD2
V: TRBV7-9
size: once
DNA: TGTTCCAGCAGCTTCTCTAGCGGGGGAGAGACCCAGTACTTC
CDR3: CSSSFSSGGETQYF

J: TRBJ2-3
D: NA
V: TRBV10-3
size: NA
DNA: TGTGCCATCAGTCTAGTACAGGGCATAGGGGCAGATACGCAGTATTTT
CDR3: CAISLVQGIGADTQYF

J: TRBJ2-7
D: TRBD2
V: TRBV13
size: NA
DNA: TGTGCCAGCAGCTCCGAGACTAGCGGGGGGGGCGACTCCTACGAGCAGTACTTC
CDR3: CASSSETSGGGDSYEQYF

J: TRBJ2-7
D: NA
V: TRBV7-3
size: NA
DNA: TGTGCCAGCAGCTTAATGTTTGGGCCGCCCTACGAGCAGTACTTC
CDR3: CASSLMFGPPYEQYF

J: TRBJ2-1
D: TRBD1
V: TRBV5-1
size: few
DNA: TGCGCCAGCAGATTACAGGGGGCAGACAATGAGCAGTTCTTC
CDR3: CASRLQGADNEQFF